The 20 T cell receptor beta chains below were found in one sample sequenced in a study of cytomegalovirus exposure and HLA in healthy donors. Primers for the PCR totalled 60 Vbeta and 13 Jbeta. Assay used: immunoSEQ multiplex PCR; TCRdb lists only in-frame clones, some missing. The sample contains some 65,000 clones, just over 65% of which appear only once. Sequencing was done on a sample of PBMCs. These receptors were obtained from a woman aged 25 to 39 in good health and CMV-seronegative.

The DNA of the CDR3 is TGTGCCAGCAGCGTCCGGGGGGGAGGCTACACCTTC. This sequence encodes CASSVRGGGYTF. This chain connects TRBV7-9 to TRBJ1-2; D is possibly TRBD1 (5 bases). The CDR3 loop spans 12 amino acids. The V gene lost 5 bases and the J gene lost 8 bases, with 12 bases spanning the gap. Germline values: CDR1 SEHNR, CDR2 FQNEAQ (reference sequence).

V gene TRBV10-1 combines with J gene TRBJ1-1; maybe TRBD1 (6 bases). Germline V gene lookup returns CDR1 WNHNN and CDR2 SYGVQD (reference sequence). Trimming took off 7 bases at V and 1 base at J, with 16 bases between the two ends. This CDR3 is built from 15 residues. The CDR3 DNA follows: TGCGCCAGCACCAAAGCAGGGGTTCCGAACACTGAAGCTTTCTTT. Protein sequence: CASTKAGVPNTEAFF.

Comment on this clone: The sample has other DNA sequences that encode this CDR3 too. The chain couples TRBV29-1 to TRBJ2-7; weak D call: TRBD2 (6 bases). This CDR3 has 13 residues. Per germline, CDR1 SQVTM and CDR2 ANQGSEA. V gave up 6 bases and J gave up 4 bases, with 16 bases separating them. CDR3 sequence: CSVLPSGGYEQYF. In DNA form, the CDR3 reads TGCAGCGTCCTACCATCCGGGGGATACGAGCAGTACTTC.

The chain couples TRBV6-1 to TRBJ2-6; D is ambiguous. Germline values: CDR1 MNHNS, CDR2 SASEGT. The CDR3 length is 16 residues. V lost 0 bases to trimming and J lost 0 bases, with 6 bases between them. CDR3 sequence: CASSEAGSSGANVLTF. As DNA, the CDR3 is TGTGCCAGCAGTGAAGCGGGCAGCTCTGGGGCCAACGTCCTGACTTTC.

The chain recombines TRBV2 with TRBJ2-3, with TRBD2 matching over 11 bases. CDR1 and CDR2 (germline): SNHLY, FYNNEI. Trimming took 9 bases from V and 5 from J; bases not matched to a gene: 10. This CDR3 comprises 15 residues. CDR3 DNA sequence: TGTGCCAGTTCTAGCGGGGGGATCCGGTTAGATACGCAGTATTTT. Translated, it gives CASSSGGIRLDTQYF.

The chain is built from TRBV2 and TRBJ2-2, with a tentative D call TRBD1 (5 bases). The CDR3 runs 15 residues. The germline V gene encodes CDR1 SNHLY and CDR2 FYNNEI. Trimming removed 1 base at V and 5 bases at J, with 11 bases between. CDR3 sequence (DNA): TGTGCCAGCAGTGAAGAAGCAGGGATAACCGGGGAGCTGTTTTTT. This sequence encodes CASSEEAGITGELFF.

V usage is TRBV12-5 and J usage is TRBJ1-1; D is possibly TRBD1 (6 bases). The CDR3 has 17 residues. In germline, CDR1 is LGHNT, CDR2 FRNRAP. V was pared by 3 bases and J by 4 bases, with 21 bases between. The CDR3 DNA reads TGTGCTAGTGGTTTCGGTGACAGGCCGGTCGGAGGCACTGAAGCTTTCTTT. The encoded protein is CASGFGDRPVGGTEAFF.

The rearrangement links TRBV10-3 to TRBJ2-7, with 7 positions matching TRBD1. The junction had 12 bases not matched to a gene; V was cut back by 6 bases and J by 7 bases. The CDR3 has 14 amino acids. Germline CDR1 reads ENHRY; CDR2 reads SYGVKD. The CDR3 coding sequence is TGTGCCATCAGCCCGACAGGGTCCTCTAGAGAGCAGTACTTC. Its translation: CAISPTGSSREQYF.

The chain couples TRBV7-8 to TRBJ1-3; possible D gene TRBD1, 5 bases. CDR1 and CDR2 from the germline V gene are SGHVS and FQNEAQ. This CDR3 has 15 residues. Trimming took off 5 bases at V and 4 bases at J, with 15 bases between the two ends. In DNA form, the CDR3 reads TGTGCCAGCAGCCATTACGACAGTTTCGGAAACACCATATATTTT. Residues: CASSHYDSFGNTIYF.

The chain uses TRBV5-6 and TRBJ1-2; 8 nucleotides line up with TRBD1. Germline V CDR1 and CDR2: SGHDT, YYEEEE. J gave up 5 bases and V 6 bases, and 9 bases lay outside the gene matches. This CDR3 contains 14 residues. The CDR3 DNA follows: TGTGCCAGCACCGTAGGACAGGGCCTTTATGGCTACACCTTC. Translated, it gives CASTVGQGLYGYTF. Based on the CDR3 plus reference TRBV5-6 and TRBJ1-2, the full variable domain is DAGVTQSPTHLIKTRGQQVTLRCSPKSGHDTVSWYQQALGQGPQFIFQYYEEEERQRGNFPDRFSGHQFPNYSSELNVNALLLGDSALYLCASTVGQGLYGYTFGSGTRLTVV.

With regard to this clone: An end of the junction differs from the germline gene, which may be a read error. The chain links TRBV7-9 to TRBJ2-1, with D possibly TRBD2 on 5 matching bases. Looked up from germline, CDR1 is SEHNR and CDR2 is FQNEAQ (reference sequence). The CDR3 sequence is 12 residues long. The CDR3 DNA follows: TGTTCCAGCAGCTTAGCGCCGAGGGAGCAGTTCTTC. Translated, it gives CSSSLAPREQFF. Full variable domain (rest looked up from reference TRBV7-9 and TRBJ2-1): DTGVSQNPRHKITKRGQNVTFRCDPISEHNRLYWYRQTLGQGPEFLTYFQNEAQLEKSRLLSDRFSAERPKGSFSTLEIQRTEQGDSAMYLCSSSLAPREQFFGPGTRLTVL.

The chain carries TRBV5-1 and TRBJ2-5; 7 nucleotides line up with TRBD1. Per germline, CDR1 SGHRS and CDR2 YFSETQ. The CDR3 length is 15 residues. Trimming took 7 bases from V and 2 from J; bases not matched to a gene: 11. CDR3 sequence: CASYPVGDRQETQYF. CDR3 nucleotide sequence: TGCGCCAGCTATCCCGTTGGGGACAGACAAGAGACCCAGTACTTC.

This chain connects TRBV30 to TRBJ2-7; no clear D. V lost 0 bases and J 2 bases, leaving 5 bases between the germline ends. The CDR3 runs to 12 residues. Looked up from germline, CDR1 is GTSNPN and CDR2 is SVGIG (reference sequence). CDR3: CAWSVLTYEQYF. DNA of the CDR3: TGTGCCTGGAGTGTACTTACCTACGAGCAGTACTTC.

In this sample, this clone turned up once. The gene calls are TRBV25-1 and TRBJ1-1, with a weak D call TRBD1 (5 bases). CDR1 is MGHDK and CDR2 is SYGVNS in the germline V gene. This CDR3 spans 15 amino acids. V lost 2 bases, J lost 4 bases, and 14 bases lay in between. The CDR3 loop reads CASSEEGRGSTEAFF. The CDR3 nucleotides are TGTGCCAGCAGTGAAGAGGGGCGCGGGAGCACTGAAGCTTTCTTT. Using reference TRBV25-1 and TRBJ1-1 for the parts outside the CDR3, the full variable domain is EADIYQTPRYLVIGTGKKITLECSQTMGHDKMYWYQQDPGMELHLIHYSYGVNSTEKGDLSSESTVSRIRTEHFPLTLESARPSHTSQYLCASSEEGRGSTEAFFGQGTRLTVV.

This chain uses TRBV9 with TRBJ1-2, with 7 bases matching TRBD1. CDR3 length equals 14 residues. V was pared by 2 bases and J by 7 bases, with 8 bases of the junction left unmatched. From germline, CDR1 is SGDLS and CDR2 YYNGEE. In DNA form, the CDR3 reads TGTGCCAGCAGCGTGAACAGGGGATCAGGTGGCTACACCTTC. As protein: CASSVNRGSGGYTF. The whole variable domain, remainder taken from reference TRBV9 and TRBJ1-2, is DSGVTQTPKHLITATGQRVTLRCSPRSGDLSVYWYQQSLDQGLQFLIQYYNGEERAKGNILERFSAQQFPDLHSELNLSSLELGDSALYFCASSVNRGSGGYTFGSGTRLTVV.

Only one count was recorded for this clone. CDR3 residues: CAWSRETEAFF. The CDR3 coding sequence is TGTGCCTGGAGTAGGGAGACTGAAGCTTTCTTT. The chain is built from TRBV30 and TRBJ1-1; the D is unclear. Deletions cut 2 bases from V and 5 bases from J, with 6 bases between. Germline CDR1 and CDR2: GTSNPN and SVGIG (reference sequence). CDR3 length equals 11 residues.

This sequence joins TRBV5-4 and TRBJ2-1, with 9 bases that match TRBD2. V shed 4 bases and J 6 bases; nucleotides not matched to a gene: 5. The CDR3 totals 14 residues. CDR1 and CDR2 from the germline V gene are SGHNT and YYREEE (reference sequence). The CDR3 here is CASSPGTSLNEQFF. The DNA of the CDR3 is TGTGCCAGCAGCCCCGGGACTAGCCTCAATGAGCAGTTCTTC. Based on the CDR3 plus reference TRBV5-4 and TRBJ2-1, the full variable domain is ETGVTQSPTHLIKTRGQQVTLRCSSQSGHNTVSWYQQALGQGPQFIFQYYREEENGRGNFPPRFSGLQFPNYSSELNVNALELDDSALYLCASSPGTSLNEQFFGPGTRLTVL.

This clone showed up just once. The chain is built from TRBV6-5 and TRBJ2-7; TRBD2 matches at 8 bases. The CDR3 is 14 amino acids. V lost 5 bases, J lost 4 bases, and 7 bases stayed unmatched. The V gene's germline CDR1 is MNHEY and CDR2 SVGAGI. The CDR3 DNA follows: TGTGCCAGCAGTCGTTTGGGACTAGTTTACGAGCAGTACTTC. Its translation: CASSRLGLVYEQYF.

The chain has TRBV30 and TRBJ1-6; 7 nucleotides align to TRBD1. The CDR3 totals 13 residues. The germline V gene encodes CDR1 GTSNPN and CDR2 SVGIG (reference sequence). V dropped 5 bases and J dropped 7; count of bases not matched to a gene: 5. In nucleotides, the CDR3 is TGTGCCTGGGAGGGGACAGCCAATTCACCCCTCCACTTT. Protein: CAWEGTANSPLHF.

The chain combines TRBV18 with TRBJ1-2; D is possibly TRBD1 (6 bases). With 4 bases removed from V and 5 bases from J, the gap between germline ends came to 11 bases. The CDR3 is 13 residues long. Germline V gene sequence: CDR1 KGHSH, CDR2 LQKENI. CDR3 sequence reads: CASSLDSLYGYTF. Written as DNA, the CDR3 is TGTGCCAGCTCACTGGACAGTTTATATGGCTACACCTTC.